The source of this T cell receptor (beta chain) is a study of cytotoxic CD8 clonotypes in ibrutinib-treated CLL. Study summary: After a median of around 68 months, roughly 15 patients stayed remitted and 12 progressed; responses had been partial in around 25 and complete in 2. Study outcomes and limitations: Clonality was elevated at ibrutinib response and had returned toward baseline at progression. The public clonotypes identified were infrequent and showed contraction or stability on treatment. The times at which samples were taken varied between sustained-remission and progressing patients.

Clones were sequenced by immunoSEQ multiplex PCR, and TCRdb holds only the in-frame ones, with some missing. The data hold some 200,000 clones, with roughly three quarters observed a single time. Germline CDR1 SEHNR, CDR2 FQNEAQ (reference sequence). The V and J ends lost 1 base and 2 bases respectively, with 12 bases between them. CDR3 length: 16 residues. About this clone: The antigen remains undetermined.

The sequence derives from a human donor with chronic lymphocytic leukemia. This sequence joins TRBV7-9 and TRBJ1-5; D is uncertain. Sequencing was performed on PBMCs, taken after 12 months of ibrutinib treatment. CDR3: CASSLVSLRGNQPQHF. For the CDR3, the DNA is TGTGCCAGCAGCTTAGTTTCGCTCCGGGGCAATCAGCCCCAGCATTTT.